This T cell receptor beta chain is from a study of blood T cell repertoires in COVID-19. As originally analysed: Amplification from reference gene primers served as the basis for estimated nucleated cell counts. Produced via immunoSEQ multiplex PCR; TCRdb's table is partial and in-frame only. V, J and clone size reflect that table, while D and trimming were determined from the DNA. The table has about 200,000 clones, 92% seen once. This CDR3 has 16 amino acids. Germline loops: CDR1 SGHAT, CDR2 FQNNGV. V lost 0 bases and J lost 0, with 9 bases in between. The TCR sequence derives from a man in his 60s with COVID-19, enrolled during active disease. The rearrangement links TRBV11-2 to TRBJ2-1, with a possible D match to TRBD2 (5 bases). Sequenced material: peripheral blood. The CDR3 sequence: CASSLDVRGSYNEQFF. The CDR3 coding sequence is TGTGCCAGCAGCTTAGATGTCCGGGGCTCCTACAATGAGCAGTTCTTC.